The 14 T cell receptor beta chains given below trace back to one sample, sequenced in a study of CD8+ T cells in alopecia areata. Documented treatment: oral pan-JAK inhibitor, 5-10 mg twice daily. Extracted RNA was reverse transcribed into cDNA, the sequencing template. Profiling relied on immunoSEQ multiplex PCR, and the TCRdb table lists in-frame clones only, not all of them. There are some 190,000 clones in the sample; roughly three fifths occur only once, and roughly 0.71% lies in the top ten. The sample consisted of CD4+ T cells sorted from blood, taken at week 4, from a patient treated with tofacitinib. The receptors originated from a human donor with alopecia areata.

The genes are TRBV6-5 and TRBJ1-4, with 7 nucleotides matching TRBD1. The CDR3 length is 16 residues. Looked up from germline, CDR1 is MNHEY and CDR2 is SVGAGI. Losses at the gene ends were 0 bases for V and 7 bases for J; bases not matched to a gene: 8. For the CDR3, the DNA is TGTGCCAGCAGTTACTCGAGGGCAGGGGGTCGTGAAAAACTGTTTTTT. It encodes CASSYSRAGGREKLFF.

The chain uses TRBV5-4 and TRBJ2-7; D not resolved. There are 14 residues in the CDR3. Between the trimmed V and J ends, which lost 5 bases and 4 bases, there was a span of 16 bases. CDR1 is SGHNT, CDR2 YYREEE, per germline (reference sequence). CDR3 region: CASSSESQKYEQYF. As DNA, the CDR3 is TGTGCCAGCAGTTCCGAAAGCCAAAAGTACGAGCAGTACTTC.

This clone was detected a few times. The rearrangement uses TRBV4-2 and TRBJ1-1; TRBD1 matches 7 bases. The trim removed 1 base at V and 5 bases at J, leaving 10 bases unmatched. The CDR3 covers 16 residues. CDR1 is LGHNA and CDR2 is YNFKEQ in the germline V gene. The CDR3 region is CASSQGSGGGWTEAFF. DNA of the CDR3: TGTGCCAGCAGCCAAGGGTCGGGAGGGGGCTGGACTGAAGCTTTCTTT.

This chain links TRBV4-1 with TRBJ2-7, with 9 bases lining up with TRBD1. The CDR3 is made up of 15 amino acids. The V gene end was trimmed by 3 bases and the J gene end by 2 bases; junction bases not matched to a gene: 5. Germline CDR1 MGHRA, CDR2 YSYEKL. CDR3 protein: CASSQAGTGPYEQYF. The CDR3 bases are TGCGCCAGCAGCCAGGCCGGGACAGGGCCCTACGAGCAGTACTTC.

The DNA for the CDR3 is TGTGCCTGGCAGCGGTCCACAGGGGCTACGCAGTATTTT. It is translated as CAWQRSTGATQYF. The rearrangement uses TRBV30 and TRBJ2-3; 7 bases map to TRBD1. Germline CDR1 and CDR2: GTSNPN and SVGIG (reference sequence). After removal of 5 bases from V and 8 bases from J, the junction contained 10 bases not matched to a gene. The length of the CDR3 is 13 residues.

The chain uses TRBV29-1 and TRBJ2-1, with D unclear. V shed 4 bases and J shed 4 bases, with 14 bases lying between them. CDR1 is SQVTM and CDR2 is ANQGSEA in the germline V gene. CDR3 length: 14 amino acids. CDR3 nucleotides: TGCAGCGTTGTCGTAGCAGAACAATACAATGAGCAGTTCTTC. Encoded protein: CSVVVAEQYNEQFF.

The chain carries TRBV6-6 and TRBJ1-1; D is unclear. Germline values: CDR1 MNHNY, CDR2 SVGAGI (reference sequence). CDR3 size: 12 residues. V was trimmed by 2 bases and J by 7 bases, leaving 8 bases between them. This chain's CDR3 is CASSYRPSEAFF. Written as DNA, the CDR3 is TGTGCCAGCAGTTACCGCCCCAGTGAAGCTTTCTTT.

The chain combines TRBV7-9 with TRBJ2-5; TRBD2 aligns across 11 bases. V trimming: 2 bases; J trimming: 5 bases; junction bases outside the gene matches: 7. The CDR3 contains 16 residues. Germline CDR1 and CDR2: SEHNR and FQNEAQ (reference sequence). The CDR3 DNA follows: TGTGCCAGCAGCTTATTCAGGACTAGCGGGTGGGAGACCCAGTACTTC. It is translated as CASSLFRTSGWETQYF.

A note on this clone: This sample includes further DNA sequences coding for the same CDR3. The chain has TRBV4-3 and TRBJ2-5; D ambiguous. This CDR3 is 13 amino acids long. V lost 0 bases and J lost 4, with 6 bases in between. Germline V gives CDR1 LGHNA, CDR2 YSLEER. The CDR3 DNA sequence: TGCGCCAGCAGCCAAGATAGGAGAGAGACCCAGTACTTC. Protein sequence: CASSQDRRETQYF.

The V and J genes are TRBV27 and TRBJ1-5, with 8 bases identical to TRBD1. CDR1 is MNHEY and CDR2 is SMNVEV in the germline V gene (reference sequence). This CDR3 region has 15 residues. V lost 4 bases, J lost 6 bases, and 8 bases stayed unmatched. As DNA, the CDR3 is TGTGCCAGCAGTTCGACAGGGGCGGGGGGTCAGCCCCAGCATTTT. Translation: CASSSTGAGGQPQHF.

This clone appeared a few times. The J gene is TRBJ1-5, the V gene TRBV6-5, with TRBD1 matching 8 bases. This CDR3 comprises 15 residues. V dropped 5 bases and J dropped 4; count of bases not matched to a gene: 7. Germline V CDR1 and CDR2: MNHEY, SVGAGI. CDR3 loop: CASSPGTGLNQPQHF. DNA for the CDR3: TGTGCCAGCAGTCCCGGGACAGGATTGAATCAGCCCCAGCATTTT.

The gene calls are TRBV5-5 and TRBJ1-5, with a weak D call TRBD1 (5 bases). Deletions cut 0 bases from V and 4 bases from J, with 8 bases between. Germline V gene data show CDR1 as SGHKS and CDR2 as YYEKEE (reference sequence). There are 14 residues in the CDR3. The CDR3 is CASSLDRRNQPQHF. The CDR3 nucleotides read TGTGCCAGCAGCTTGGACAGGAGGAATCAGCCCCAGCATTTT.

This clone occurred a few times. The chain couples TRBV30 to TRBJ1-2; the D gene is possibly TRBD1 (6 bases). The CDR3 is 12 amino acids. The germline CDR1 and CDR2 sequences are GTSNPN and SVGIG (reference sequence). V lost 5 bases and J lost 3, with 10 bases in between. The DNA for the CDR3 is TGTGCCTGGGCCAGGGGCGACTATGGCTACACCTTC. The encoded protein is CAWARGDYGYTF.

This clone has just a few counts. J is TRBJ2-5 and V is TRBV5-1; D gene uncertain. CDR3 length: 15 residues. Germline lookup yields CDR1 SGHRS and CDR2 YFSETQ. V lost 7 bases and J lost 0, with 16 bases in between. CDR3 region: CASHLTTVNQETQYF. CDR3 bases: TGCGCCAGCCATTTGACAACCGTCAACCAAGAGACCCAGTACTTC.